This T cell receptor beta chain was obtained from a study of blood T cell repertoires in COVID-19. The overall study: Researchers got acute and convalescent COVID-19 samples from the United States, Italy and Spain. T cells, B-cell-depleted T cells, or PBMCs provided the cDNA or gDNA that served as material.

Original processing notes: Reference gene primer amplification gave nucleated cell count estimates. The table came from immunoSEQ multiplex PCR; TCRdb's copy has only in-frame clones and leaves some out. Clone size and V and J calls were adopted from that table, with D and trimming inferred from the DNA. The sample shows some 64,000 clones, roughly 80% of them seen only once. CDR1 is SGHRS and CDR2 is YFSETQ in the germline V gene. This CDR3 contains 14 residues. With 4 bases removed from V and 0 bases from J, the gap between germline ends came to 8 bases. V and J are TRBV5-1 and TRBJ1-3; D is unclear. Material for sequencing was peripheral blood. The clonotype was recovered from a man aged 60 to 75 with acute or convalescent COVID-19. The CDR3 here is CASSLGDSGNTIYF. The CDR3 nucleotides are TGCGCCAGCAGCCTCGGGGACTCTGGAAACACCATATATTTT.